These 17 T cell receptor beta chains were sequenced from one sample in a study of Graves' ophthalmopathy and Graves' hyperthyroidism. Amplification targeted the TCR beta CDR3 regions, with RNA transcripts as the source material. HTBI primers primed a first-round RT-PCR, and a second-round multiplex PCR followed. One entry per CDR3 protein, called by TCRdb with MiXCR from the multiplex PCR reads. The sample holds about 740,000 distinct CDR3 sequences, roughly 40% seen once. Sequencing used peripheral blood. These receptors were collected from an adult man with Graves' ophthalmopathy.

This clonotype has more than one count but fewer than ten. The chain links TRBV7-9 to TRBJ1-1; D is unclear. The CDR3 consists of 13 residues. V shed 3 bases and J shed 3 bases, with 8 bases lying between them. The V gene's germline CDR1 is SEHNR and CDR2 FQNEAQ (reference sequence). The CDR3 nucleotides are TGTGCCAGCAGCTTGGGCAAGTACACTGAAGCTTTCTTT. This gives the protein CASSLGKYTEAFF.

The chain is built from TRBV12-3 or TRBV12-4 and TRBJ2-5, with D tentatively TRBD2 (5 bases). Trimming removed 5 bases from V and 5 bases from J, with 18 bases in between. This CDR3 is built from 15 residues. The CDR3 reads CASSDVWVSAETQYF. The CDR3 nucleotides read TGTGCCAGCAGTGATGTCTGGGTTAGCGCCGAGACCCAGTACTTC.

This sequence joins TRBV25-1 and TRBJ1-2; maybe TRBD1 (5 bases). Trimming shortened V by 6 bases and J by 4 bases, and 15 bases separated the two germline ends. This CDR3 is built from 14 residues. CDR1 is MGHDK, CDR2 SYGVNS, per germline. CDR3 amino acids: CASSGTARAYGYTF. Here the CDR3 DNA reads TGTGCCAGCAGCGGTACTGCCAGGGCCTATGGCTACACCTTC.

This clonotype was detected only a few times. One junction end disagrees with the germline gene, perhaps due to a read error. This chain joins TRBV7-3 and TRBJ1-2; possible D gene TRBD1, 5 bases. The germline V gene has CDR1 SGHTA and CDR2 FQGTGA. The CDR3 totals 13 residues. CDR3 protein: CASSQAGAGGYTF. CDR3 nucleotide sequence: TGCGCCAGCAGCCAAGCCGGGGCCGGTGGCTACACCTTC.

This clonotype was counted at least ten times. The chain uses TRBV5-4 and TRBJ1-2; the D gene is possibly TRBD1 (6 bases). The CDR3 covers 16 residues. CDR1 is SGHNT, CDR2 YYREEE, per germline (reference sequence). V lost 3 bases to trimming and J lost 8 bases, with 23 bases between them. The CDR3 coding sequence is TGTGCCAGCAGCTCCGTTGGACGGCGGGGGCCTTTAGGCTACACCTTC. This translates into CASSSVGRRGPLGYTF.

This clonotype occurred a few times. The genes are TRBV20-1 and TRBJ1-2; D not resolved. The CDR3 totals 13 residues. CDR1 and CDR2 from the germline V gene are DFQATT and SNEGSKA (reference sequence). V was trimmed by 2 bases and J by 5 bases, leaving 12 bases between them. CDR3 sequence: CSARSLGRYGYTF. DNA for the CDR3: TGCAGTGCTAGATCCCTAGGGAGATATGGCTACACCTTC.

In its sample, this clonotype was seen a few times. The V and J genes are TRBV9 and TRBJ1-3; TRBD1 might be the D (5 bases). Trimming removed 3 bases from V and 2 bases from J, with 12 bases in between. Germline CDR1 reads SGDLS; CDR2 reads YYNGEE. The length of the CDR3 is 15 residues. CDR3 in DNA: TGTGCCAGCAGCGCTCAGGGAATGACTGGAAACACCATATATTTT. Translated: CASSAQGMTGNTIYF.

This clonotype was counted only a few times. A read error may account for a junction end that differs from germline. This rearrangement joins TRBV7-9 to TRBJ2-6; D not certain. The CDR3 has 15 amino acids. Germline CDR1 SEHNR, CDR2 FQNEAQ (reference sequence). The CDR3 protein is CASSLGDGGANVLTF. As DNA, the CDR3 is TGTGCCAGCAGTTTAGGAGACGGTGGGGCCAACGTCCTGACTTTC.

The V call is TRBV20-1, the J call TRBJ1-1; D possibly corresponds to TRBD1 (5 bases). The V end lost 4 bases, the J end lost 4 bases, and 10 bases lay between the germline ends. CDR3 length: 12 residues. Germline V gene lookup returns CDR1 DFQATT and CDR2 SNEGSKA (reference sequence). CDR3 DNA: TGCAGTGCTACGCAGGGTGCCACTGAAGCTTTCTTT. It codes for CSATQGATEAFF.

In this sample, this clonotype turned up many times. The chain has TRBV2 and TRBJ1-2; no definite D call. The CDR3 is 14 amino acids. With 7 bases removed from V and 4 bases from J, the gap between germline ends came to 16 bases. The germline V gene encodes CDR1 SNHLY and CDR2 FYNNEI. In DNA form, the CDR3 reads TGTGCCAGCACCGACAAATGGGAGGCCTATGGCTACACCTTC. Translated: CASTDKWEAYGYTF.

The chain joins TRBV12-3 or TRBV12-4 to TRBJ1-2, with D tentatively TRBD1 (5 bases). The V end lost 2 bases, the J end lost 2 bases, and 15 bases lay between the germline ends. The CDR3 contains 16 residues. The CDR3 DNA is TGTGCCAGCAGTTTATACGGGCGGGGCGGGAACTATGGCTACACCTTC. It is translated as CASSLYGRGGNYGYTF.

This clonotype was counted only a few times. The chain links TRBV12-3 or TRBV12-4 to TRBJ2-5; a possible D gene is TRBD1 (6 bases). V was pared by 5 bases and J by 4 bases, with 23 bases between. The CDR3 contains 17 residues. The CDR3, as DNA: TGTGCCAGCAGTCTGGGGGCTTTGGCGACAGGCGGAGAGACCCAGTACTTC. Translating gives CASSLGALATGGETQYF.

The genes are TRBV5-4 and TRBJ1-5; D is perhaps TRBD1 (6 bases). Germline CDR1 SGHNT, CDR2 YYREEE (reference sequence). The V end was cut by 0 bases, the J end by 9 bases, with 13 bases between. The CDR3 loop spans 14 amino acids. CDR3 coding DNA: TGTGCCAGCAGCTTGGGACAGGCCACGGGGCCCCAGCATTTT. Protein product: CASSLGQATGPQHF.

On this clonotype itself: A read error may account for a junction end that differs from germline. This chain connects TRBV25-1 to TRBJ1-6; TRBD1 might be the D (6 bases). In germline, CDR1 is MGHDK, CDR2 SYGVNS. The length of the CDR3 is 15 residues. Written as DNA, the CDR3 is TGCGCCAGCAGCCAAGTTGAGGGGGATAATTCACCCCTCCACTTT. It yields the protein CASSQVEGDNSPLHF.

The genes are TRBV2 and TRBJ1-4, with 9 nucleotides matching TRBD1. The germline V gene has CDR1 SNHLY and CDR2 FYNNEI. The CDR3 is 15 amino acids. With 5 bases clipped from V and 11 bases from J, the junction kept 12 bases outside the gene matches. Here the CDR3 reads CASSTGTGTMDKLFF. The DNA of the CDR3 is TGTGCCAGCAGTACCGGGACAGGGACGATGGATAAACTGTTTTTT.

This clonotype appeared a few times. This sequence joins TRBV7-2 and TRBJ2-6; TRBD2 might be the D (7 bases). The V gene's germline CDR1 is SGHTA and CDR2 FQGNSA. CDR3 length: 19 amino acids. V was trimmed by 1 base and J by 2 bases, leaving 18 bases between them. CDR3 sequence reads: CASSLVGGAVITGANVLTF. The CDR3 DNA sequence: TGTGCCAGCAGCTTAGTTGGGGGGGCTGTGATTACTGGGGCCAACGTCCTGACTTTC. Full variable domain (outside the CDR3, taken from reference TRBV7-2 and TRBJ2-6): GAGVSQSPSNKVTEKGKDVELRCDPISGHTALYWYRQSLGQGLEFLIYFQGNSAPDKSGLPSDRFSAERTGGSVSTLTIQRTQQEDSAVYLCASSLVGGAVITGANVLTFGAGSRLTVL.

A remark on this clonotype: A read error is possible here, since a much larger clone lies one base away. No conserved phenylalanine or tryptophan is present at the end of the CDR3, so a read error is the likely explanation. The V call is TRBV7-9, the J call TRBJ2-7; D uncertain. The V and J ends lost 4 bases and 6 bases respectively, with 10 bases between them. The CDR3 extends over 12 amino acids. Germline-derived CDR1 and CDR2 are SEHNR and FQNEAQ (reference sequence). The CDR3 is CASSSGVGEQYL. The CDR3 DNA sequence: TGTGCCAGCAGCTCTGGGGTGGGCGAGCAGTACCTC.